This is a list of T cell receptor beta chains from one sample in a study of CD8+ T cells in alopecia areata. Using immunoSEQ multiplex PCR, the repertoire was profiled, and TCRdb retains in-frame clones only, with some absent. Among around 150,000 clones listed, 80% to 90% were seen once. Sequencing was performed on CD8+ T cells sorted from blood, taken at week 4, from a patient treated with tofacitinib. These receptors were obtained from a human donor with alopecia areata. CDR3s include the opening cysteine and the closing phenylalanine or tryptophan. D genes are given only for firm matches. The size field is filled for only some rows; it gives once, few, many or a size class.

>TRBV2|NA|TRBJ2-3|NA
CAGRVADTQYF
TGTGCCGGCAGGGTTGCAGATACGCAGTATTTT
>TRBV29-1|TRBD1|TRBJ2-7|NA
CSVGVSDRGYEQYF
TGCAGCGTTGGAGTCTCGGACAGGGGCTACGAGCAGTACTTC
>TRBV5-1|NA|TRBJ2-3|once
CASSFQGPDTQYF
TGCGCCAGCAGCTTTCAGGGCCCAGATACGCAGTATTTT
>TRBV30|TRBD2|TRBJ2-1|NA
CACSSGAHYNEQFF
TGTGCCTGCTCTAGCGGGGCCCACTACAATGAGCAGTTCTTC
>TRBV19|TRBD2|TRBJ2-7|NA
CASSLAGETYEQYF
TGTGCCAGTAGCTTAGCGGGGGAAACCTACGAGCAGTACTTC
>TRBV5-1|TRBD1|TRBJ2-5|once
CASSTGTGKETQYF
TGCGCCAGCAGCACCGGGACAGGGAAAGAGACCCAGTACTTC
>TRBV6-6|NA|TRBJ2-1|once
CASSYSKTNEQFF
TGTGCCAGCAGTTACTCGAAGACCAATGAGCAGTTCTTC
>TRBV19|TRBD2|TRBJ2-7|NA
CASSPGTSATYEQYF
TGTGCCAGTAGTCCCGGGACTAGCGCCACCTACGAGCAGTACTTC
>TRBV7-6|TRBD1|TRBJ2-5|NA
CASSQTGGFETQYF
TGTGCCAGCAGCCAGACAGGGGGCTTTGAGACCCAGTACTTC
>TRBV27|NA|TRBJ2-2|NA
CASSLSIAGELFF
TGTGCCAGCAGTTTATCAATCGCCGGGGAGCTGTTTTTT
>TRBV7-2|NA|TRBJ2-1|NA
CASSFGGSSYNEQFF
TGTGCCAGCAGCTTTGGGGGGAGCTCCTACAATGAGCAGTTCTTC
>TRBV10-2|NA|TRBJ2-5|NA
CASWDGGTQYF
TGCGCCAGCTGGGATGGGGGGACCCAGTACTTC
>TRBV19|TRBD1|TRBJ2-1|NA
CASSPGQGGNEQFF
TGTGCCAGTAGTCCGGGACAGGGAGGCAATGAGCAGTTCTTC
>TRBV30|NA|TRBJ2-3|few
CAWSGGAGLDTQYF
TGTGCCTGGAGCGGAGGGGCTGGCCTCGATACGCAGTATTTT
>TRBV6-5|TRBD1|TRBJ2-7|NA
CASSTTGPGYEQYF
TGTGCCAGCAGTACGACAGGGCCGGGGTACGAGCAGTACTTC
>TRBV7-9|NA|TRBJ2-7|NA
CASSFNPRTGEQYF
TGTGCCAGCAGTTTCAACCCCCGTACCGGCGAGCAGTACTTC
>TRBV5-6|NA|TRBJ2-7|NA
CASSLSGAARSYEQYF
TGTGCCAGCAGCTTGTCCGGGGCCGCGCGGTCCTACGAGCAGTACTTC
>TRBV19|NA|TRBJ2-7|NA
CASSIRGPNEQYF
TGTGCCAGTAGTATTAGGGGCCCCAACGAGCAGTACTTC
>TRBV30|NA|TRBJ1-2|NA
CAWRAGGGDGYTF
TGTGCCTGGAGGGCAGGTGGGGGAGATGGCTACACCTTC
>TRBV7-9|NA|TRBJ2-3|once
CASSTPGAHHTQYF
TGTGCCAGCAGCACCCCCGGGGCCCACCATACGCAGTATTTT
>TRBV6-5|TRBD1|TRBJ1-1|NA
CASSSQGAGTEAFF
TGTGCCAGCAGTTCTCAGGGGGCGGGCACTGAAGCTTTCTTT
>TRBV29-1|NA|TRBJ2-7|NA
CSVGWRQYEQYF
TGCAGCGTTGGATGGCGACAGTACGAGCAGTACTTC
>TRBV10-3|NA|TRBJ2-4|NA
CAISESGLRVENIQYF
TGTGCCATCAGTGAGTCGGGCCTCAGGGTCGAAAACATTCAGTACTTC
>TRBV6-1|NA|TRBJ1-4|NA
CASTGDIPAELFF
TGTGCCAGCACCGGGGACATCCCAGCGGAACTGTTTTTT
>TRBV27|NA|TRBJ1-1|NA
CASSRGWGNTEAFF
TGTGCCAGCAGCCGTGGTTGGGGAAACACTGAAGCTTTCTTT
>TRBV4-2|NA|TRBJ1-4|once
CASSQGAFNEKLFF
TGTGCCAGCAGCCAGGGGGCCTTTAATGAAAAACTGTTTTTT
>TRBV6-5|NA|TRBJ1-3|NA
CASSPLADSGNTIYF
TGTGCCAGCAGCCCCCTGGCCGACTCTGGAAACACCATATATTTT
>TRBV4-3|TRBD2|TRBJ2-3|NA
CASSLSGGAEDTQYF
TGCGCCAGCAGTCTAAGCGGGGGGGCGGAAGATACGCAGTATTTT
>TRBV4-1|TRBD2|TRBJ2-3|NA
CASSQRRLATSPDTQYF
TGCGCCAGCAGCCAACGTAGACTAGCCACCTCCCCAGATACGCAGTATTTT
>TRBV19|NA|TRBJ2-4|NA
CASSSSGQTMPKNIQYF
TGTGCCAGTAGTAGTTCAGGGCAGACTATGCCCAAAAACATTCAGTACTTC
>TRBV2|TRBD1|TRBJ2-7|NA
CASSYNTDRPKGEQYF
TGTGCCAGCAGTTATAATACGGACAGGCCAAAGGGGGAGCAGTACTTC
>TRBV30|NA|TRBJ2-1|once
CAWSPRRVGYDEQFF
TGTGCCTGGAGTCCGAGACGGGTTGGGTACGATGAGCAGTTCTTC
>TRBV11-2|NA|TRBJ2-7|few
CASSLGPVSYEQYF
TGTGCCAGCAGCTTAGGTCCAGTTTCCTACGAGCAGTACTTC
>TRBV7-6|NA|TRBJ2-1|NA
CASSRRVGVYNEQFF
TGTGCCAGCAGCCGCAGGGTCGGGGTATACAATGAGCAGTTCTTC
>TRBV10-3|NA|TRBJ2-7|once
CAISPLGGSPYEQYF
TGTGCCATCAGTCCCCTTGGAGGGTCTCCCTACGAGCAGTACTTC
>TRBV7-9|NA|TRBJ2-7|NA
CASSLAGGEQYF
TGTGCCAGCAGCTTAGCGGGTGGCGAGCAGTACTTC
>TRBV29-1|NA|TRBJ2-6|few
CSVWGLSGANVLTF
TGCAGCGTTTGGGGGCTCTCTGGGGCCAACGTCCTGACTTTC
>TRBV29-1|NA|TRBJ2-7|NA
CSVDLGGHEQYF
TGCAGCGTTGATTTGGGGGGTCACGAGCAGTACTTC
>TRBV19|TRBD2|TRBJ2-7|NA
CASSTPLRGSSYEQYF
TGTGCCAGTAGTACTCCCTTGCGGGGGTCATCCTACGAGCAGTACTTC
>TRBV13|NA|TRBJ2-7|NA
CASSLGGQGGHEQYF
TGTGCCAGCAGCTTAGGGGGCCAGGGTGGGCACGAGCAGTACTTC
>TRBV7-9|NA|TRBJ2-3|NA
CATRGLGTDTQYF
TGTGCCACCAGGGGACTCGGCACAGATACGCAGTATTTT
>TRBV29-1|TRBD1|TRBJ2-5|NA
CSVVYRGTQETQYF
TGCAGCGTTGTTTACAGGGGGACCCAAGAGACCCAGTACTTC
>TRBV4-1|NA|TRBJ2-1|NA
CASSHASPGPNFEQFF
TGCGCCAGCAGCCATGCCTCGCCGGGACCCAATTTCGAGCAGTTCTTC
>TRBV19|NA|TRBJ2-7|NA
CASKVRLNSYEQYF
TGTGCCAGTAAAGTCAGATTAAACTCCTACGAGCAGTACTTC
>TRBV4-3|NA|TRBJ2-2|NA
CASSQDPRGAVAGELFF
TGCGCCAGCAGCCAAGATCCCCGGGGCGCCGTCGCCGGGGAGCTGTTTTTT
>TRBV7-9|NA|TRBJ2-5|NA
CASRPTGYRETQYF
TGTGCCAGCAGACCTACAGGGTATAGAGAGACCCAGTACTTC
>TRBV30|NA|TRBJ2-2|NA
CAWSGTPIEELFF
TGTGCCTGGAGCGGGACTCCGATTGAGGAGCTGTTTTTT
>TRBV10-3|NA|TRBJ2-7|once
CATRQTYEQYF
TGTGCCACACGACAGACCTACGAGCAGTACTTC
>TRBV7-9|NA|TRBJ2-7|few
CASSPTGTGDPYEQYF
TGTGCCAGCAGCCCCACGGGGACTGGAGACCCCTACGAGCAGTACTTC
>TRBV7-2|NA|TRBJ2-6|NA
CASSRTRAGANVLTF
TGTGCCAGCAGCCGCACCCGGGCTGGGGCCAACGTCCTGACTTTC
>TRBV13|NA|TRBJ2-7|NA
CASSLGGSTYEQYF
TGTGCCAGCAGCTTAGGGGGCTCGACCTACGAGCAGTACTTC
>TRBV23-1|TRBD1|TRBJ2-7|NA
CASSAIQGSLYEQYF
TGCGCCAGCAGCGCGATACAGGGGTCTCTCTACGAGCAGTACTTC
>TRBV25-1|NA|TRBJ1-2|NA
CASSETENYGYTF
TGTGCCAGCAGTGAGACAGAAAACTATGGCTACACCTTC